Presented here are 19 T cell receptor beta chains from one specimen sequenced in a study of PD-1 blockade in classical Hodgkin lymphoma. Relapse was seen in all patients after autologous stem cell transplantation, and brentuximab vedotin exposure was variable. Repertoires were generated with immunoSEQ multiplex PCR, while TCRdb's copy carries only in-frame clones and drops some. In the table there are tens of thousands of clones, around 91% of which are singletons. The material sequenced was peripheral blood mononuclear cells (PBMCs), taken at baseline. The receptors stem from a human donor with classical Hodgkin lymphoma.

The rearrangement uses TRBV6-1 and TRBJ2-5, with D uncertain. V lost 1 base and J 5 bases, leaving 8 bases between the germline ends. The CDR3 sequence is 13 residues long. Germline-derived CDR1 and CDR2 are MNHNS and SASEGT. The CDR3, as DNA: TGTGCCAGCAGTGAAGTTTGGACCGAGACCCAGTACTTC. Amino acid sequence: CASSEVWTETQYF.

The chain uses TRBV27 and TRBJ2-7; D ambiguous. Trimming pared 0 bases from V and 2 bases from J, leaving 8 bases between. Per germline, CDR1 MNHEY and CDR2 SMNVEV (reference sequence). This CDR3 has 14 residues. CDR3 coding DNA: TGTGCCAGCAGTTTATCCAGGCTAACCTACGAGCAGTACTTC. Translating it yields CASSLSRLTYEQYF.

The count of this clone is one. The chain couples TRBV7-2 to TRBJ2-1; D gene uncertain. The germline V gene has CDR1 SGHTA and CDR2 FQGNSA. The CDR3 runs 15 residues. Deletions cut 5 bases from V and 4 bases from J, with 15 bases between. The chain's CDR3 is CASSHELHPYNEQFF. CDR3 DNA sequence: TGTGCCAGCAGCCACGAACTCCACCCGTACAATGAGCAGTTCTTC.

With regard to this clone: Since the CDR3 does not end with the conserved phenylalanine or tryptophan, this likely comes from a read error. The chain couples TRBV6-5 to TRBJ2-7; 8 bases fit TRBD1. CDR1 MNHEY and CDR2 SVGAGI come from the germline V gene. This CDR3 has 14 amino acids. V lost 6 bases and J lost 1; bases outside the gene matches: 5. In DNA, the CDR3 is TGTGCCAGCAGAAAAAACAGGGGGTCCTACGAGCAGTACCTC. This encodes CASRKNRGSYEQYL.

This chain uses TRBV5-1 with TRBJ2-3; D remains ambiguous. CDR1 is SGHRS, CDR2 YFSETQ, per germline. Deletions cut 4 bases from V and 4 bases from J, with 10 bases between. This CDR3 is 13 amino acids long. Here the CDR3 reads CASSDSGSDTQYF. The DNA of the CDR3 is TGCGCCAGCAGCGACTCTGGCTCAGATACGCAGTATTTT. Full variable domain (rest looked up from reference TRBV5-1 and TRBJ2-3): KAGVTQTPRYLIKTRGQQVTLSCSPISGHRSVSWYQQTPGQGLQFLFEYFSETQRNKGNFPGRFSGRQFSNSRSEMNVSTLELGDSALYLCASSDSGSDTQYFGPGTRLTVL.

This clone is a singleton in its sample. The genes are TRBV7-9 and TRBJ2-3, with D perhaps TRBD2 (5 bases). V dropped 5 bases and J dropped 4 bases, with 19 bases sitting between them. Germline loops: CDR1 SEHNR, CDR2 FQNEAQ (reference sequence). This CDR3 has 16 amino acids. The CDR3 region is CASSTPPRAEADTQYF. CDR3 nucleotides: TGTGCCAGCAGCACCCCCCCACGGGCGGAGGCAGATACGCAGTATTTT.

This chain joins TRBV30 and TRBJ1-6; a weak D match, TRBD1 (6 bases). Germline V lookup: CDR1 GTSNPN, CDR2 SVGIG (reference sequence). The CDR3 extends over 14 amino acids. The germline V and J ends were trimmed by 4 bases and 9 bases, with 16 bases remaining between them. The CDR3 region is CAWTLAGDASPLHF. As DNA, the CDR3 is TGTGCCTGGACGTTGGCAGGGGATGCTTCACCCCTCCACTTT.

The chain's CDR3 is CASSRSGGNYEQYF. DNA for the CDR3: TGTGCCAGCAGCCGGAGCGGGGGGAACTACGAGCAGTACTTC. The chain couples TRBV5-4 to TRBJ2-7; 9 nucleotides agree with TRBD2. Trimming cost V 4 bases and J 3 bases; bases outside gene matches: 5. Germline V lookup: CDR1 SGHNT, CDR2 YYREEE (reference sequence). This CDR3 is 14 amino acids long.

The chain joins TRBV27 to TRBJ2-2; 7 bases agree with TRBD1. The CDR3 length is 15 residues. The V gene end was trimmed by 6 bases and the J gene end by 7 bases; junction bases not matched to a gene: 11. Germline V CDR1 and CDR2: MNHEY, SMNVEV (reference sequence). This chain's CDR3 is CASSWRQGGGGELFF. CDR3 coding DNA: TGTGCCAGCAGCTGGAGACAGGGCGGTGGCGGGGAGCTGTTTTTT.

The chain recombines TRBV30 with TRBJ2-4; D uncertain. The V end lost 6 bases, the J end lost 2 bases, and 14 bases lay between the germline ends. This CDR3 is built from 14 residues. Germline lookup yields CDR1 GTSNPN and CDR2 SVGIG (reference sequence). CDR3 nucleotide sequence: TGTGCCTGCCACCCCAGCCTGACCAAAAACATTCAGTACTTC. It encodes CACHPSLTKNIQYF.

The chain is built from TRBV6-1 and TRBJ1-6, with 7 nucleotides matching TRBD1. Losses at the gene ends were 0 bases for V and 10 bases for J; bases not matched to a gene: 12. This CDR3 is built from 17 residues. Germline V gene lookup returns CDR1 MNHNS and CDR2 SASEGT. CDR3 sequence (DNA): TGTGCCAGCAGTGAAGCCGTACTGACAGGGTTGGAGTCACCCCTCCACTTT. Its protein is CASSEAVLTGLESPLHF.

The rearrangement joins TRBV5-6 to TRBJ2-2, with D perhaps matching TRBD1 or TRBD2 (5 bases each). CDR3 length equals 15 residues. From germline, CDR1 is SGHDT and CDR2 YYEEEE. The V and J ends lost 3 bases and 0 bases respectively, with 9 bases between them. The CDR3 protein is CASSWGNPNTGELFF. For the CDR3, the DNA is TGTGCCAGCAGCTGGGGGAACCCGAACACCGGGGAGCTGTTTTTT.

The chain employs TRBV29-1 and TRBJ2-1; the D gene is possibly TRBD1 (5 bases). Germline lookup yields CDR1 SQVTM and CDR2 ANQGSEA. Trimming shortened V by 2 bases and J by 6 bases, and 14 bases separated the two germline ends. The CDR3 is 14 residues long. DNA of the CDR3: TGCAGCGTTGAATTCCGGGCTAGGGGCAATGAGCAGTTCTTC. Translating gives CSVEFRARGNEQFF.

The genes are TRBV7-9 and TRBJ1-2, with D possibly being TRBD1 (6 bases). The germline CDR1 and CDR2 sequences are SEHNR and FQNEAQ (reference sequence). The CDR3 loop spans 15 amino acids. V shed 3 bases and J shed 7 bases, with 18 bases lying between them. In DNA form, the CDR3 reads TGTGCCAGCAGCTTCTCCGACAGGCAAGATAGTGGCTACACCTTC. Translation gives CASSFSDRQDSGYTF. Together with reference TRBV7-9 and TRBJ1-2, the CDR3 gives the full variable domain: DTGVSQNPRHKITKRGQNVTFRCDPISEHNRLYWYRQTLGQGPEFLTYFQNEAQLEKSRLLSDRFSAERPKGSFSTLEIQRTEQGDSAMYLCASSFSDRQDSGYTFGSGTRLTVV.

The chain employs TRBV29-1 and TRBJ2-2; a possible D gene is TRBD1 (5 bases). Germline CDR1 SQVTM, CDR2 ANQGSEA. Trimming took 7 bases from V and 2 from J, leaving 14 bases between them. The CDR3 consists of 14 residues. CDR3 in amino acids: CSAARAPNTGELFF. The CDR3 DNA follows: TGCAGCGCAGCCAGGGCTCCTAACACCGGGGAGCTGTTTTTT.

This clone was counted only a few times. The rearrangement links TRBV27 to TRBJ2-7, with D perhaps matching TRBD1 (6 bases). Germline values: CDR1 MNHEY, CDR2 SMNVEV (reference sequence). This CDR3 has 13 amino acids. V gave up 5 bases and J gave up 3 bases, with 11 bases separating them. This chain's CDR3 is CASSQAGVYEQYF. CDR3 in DNA: TGTGCCAGCAGTCAGGCAGGGGTCTACGAGCAGTACTTC.

The chain employs TRBV5-8 and TRBJ2-2, with 7 bases identical to TRBD1. V shed 5 bases and J 0 bases; nucleotides not matched to a gene: 1. This CDR3 has 14 residues. Per the germline V gene, CDR1 is SGHTS and CDR2 is YDEGEE. In nucleotides, the CDR3 is TGTGCCAGCAGACAGGGGCCGAACACCGGGGAGCTGTTTTTT. This translates into CASRQGPNTGELFF.

The chain couples TRBV4-1 to TRBJ2-1; TRBD1 matches at 7 bases. Germline values: CDR1 MGHRA, CDR2 YSYEKL. J was trimmed by 9 bases and V by 4 bases; bases with no gene match: 6. There are 13 residues in the CDR3. In nucleotides, the CDR3 is TGCGCCAGCAGCCCAAGAAAGGGGGCTGAGCAGTTCTTC. Translated, it gives CASSPRKGAEQFF.

This clone has just one count. This rearrangement joins TRBV10-3 to TRBJ1-4, with D possibly matching TRBD1 (6 bases). Germline assignment: CDR1 ENHRY and CDR2 SYGVKD. This CDR3 contains 13 residues. V gave up 6 bases and J gave up 6 bases, with 11 bases separating them. CDR3 sequence (DNA): TGTGCCATCAGGAGAGAGGGGGATGAAAAACTGTTTTTT. Its translation is CAIRREGDEKLFF.